What follows describes a single T cell receptor beta chain. What it binds is unknown. V lost 5 bases to trimming and J lost 0 bases; unmatched junction nucleotides: 4. Germline V gives CDR1 KGHSH, CDR2 LQKENI. The CDR3 runs 14 residues. Sequencing used immunoSEQ multiplex PCR; TCRdb keeps in-frame clones, though not all of them. The sample gives more than 95,000 clones, about 90% of which show up once; roughly 0.15% is in the top ten. This entry comes from a study of graft-versus-host responses after intestinal transplantation. Overall study results and limits: The study found high graft-versus-host to host-versus-graft clonal ratios in allografts of patients with graft-donor T cell macrochimerism.

The sequence came from a human donor who received an intestinal transplant. This specimen was unstimulated CD4+ T cells sorted from spleen or lymph node cells, taken before intestinal transplant. The rearrangement joins TRBV18 to TRBJ2-7; TRBD1 agrees at 7 bases. The CDR3: CASSFRDSSYEQYF. CDR3 nucleotide sequence: TGTGCCAGCTCATTTAGGGACAGCTCCTACGAGCAGTACTTC.